This section outlines one TCR beta chain sequence together with its context. Sequencing used immunoSEQ multiplex PCR; TCRdb keeps in-frame clones, though not all of them. Of 300,000 to 400,000 clones detected, 91% appear once; the ten largest clones hold roughly 3%. The record originates from a study of blood T cell repertoires in COVID-19. The CDR3 contains 15 residues. The germline V and J ends were trimmed by 2 bases and 1 base, with 9 bases remaining between them. Germline assignment: CDR1 MNHEY and CDR2 SVGEGT. This receptor was taken from a woman aged 18-29 years who had recovered from COVID-19. Material for sequencing was peripheral blood. The chain links TRBV6-2 or TRBV6-3 to TRBJ1-5; D gene ambiguous. The CDR3 loop is CASSYEIESNQPQHF. In nucleotides, the CDR3 is TGTGCCAGCAGTTACGAGATAGAAAGCAATCAGCCCCAGCATTTT.